This record looks at one TCR beta chain sequence and its context. Its target is not known. Each CDR3 protein is one row after TCRdb ran MiXCR on the RT-PCR reads. The data hold about half a million distinct CDR3 sequences, with approximately 11% observed a single time. V gave up 5 bases and J gave up 2 bases; unmatched junction bases: 11. Germline V gene lookup returns CDR1 SGHTA and CDR2 FQGNSA. This CDR3 comprises 17 residues. The data stem from a study of response to subunit inactivated influenza vaccine. Study results and caveats: The authors suggested that every seasonal influenza vaccination recruits few new T cells.

This chain joins TRBV7-2 and TRBJ2-3; 9 positions match TRBD1. Sample: PBMCs from blood, taken around seven weeks after vaccination. The receptor was isolated from a man aged 50-60 years who received an inactivated influenza vaccine. The CDR3 loop is CASSPPLWDRDTDTQYF. In DNA form, the CDR3 reads TGTGCCAGCAGCCCGCCCCTTTGGGACAGGGACACAGATACGCAGTATTTT.